This T cell receptor (beta chain) was recovered during a study of T-cell memory formation after mild COVID-19. TCRdb used MiXCR to reprocess the 5' RACE reads, holding one entry per CDR3 protein. The table has under 300,000 distinct CDR3 sequences, 15% to 20% seen once. The germline gives CDR1 SGHTS, CDR2 YDEGEE. The CDR3 is 14 residues long. V lost 4 bases and J 5 bases, leaving 15 bases between the germline ends. The receptor was isolated from a man aged 18 to 30 who had mild COVID-19 (a few samples of this study predate the infection). Cell type and time point are not known. The specimen sequenced was PBMCs or a T cell subset sorted from them (not recorded which). V gene TRBV5-8 combines with J gene TRBJ2-5; tentatively, D is TRBD2 (6 bases). The CDR3 is CASSVGTSGETQYF. DNA for the CDR3: TGTGCCAGCAGCGTAGGGACCAGCGGGGAGACCCAGTACTTC. Drawing the rest from reference TRBV5-8 and TRBJ2-5, the complete variable domain is EAGVTQSPTHLIKTRGQQATLRCSPISGHTSVYWYQQALGLGLQFLLWYDEGEERNRGNFPPRFSGRQFPNYSSELNVNALELEDSALYLCASSVGTSGETQYFGPGTRLLVL.